The rows below give T cell receptor beta chains drawn from one sample of a study of blood T cell repertoires in COVID-19. Assay used: immunoSEQ multiplex PCR; TCRdb lists only in-frame clones, some missing. The sample contains over 350,000 clones, roughly 88% of which appear only once. Sequencing used PBMCs or T cells enriched from blood (not recorded which). All receptors come from a woman aged 30 to 39 with acute COVID-19. CDR3s include the opening cysteine and the closing phenylalanine or tryptophan. A D gene is named only where the DNA matches it firmly.

V gene	J gene	D gene	CDR3 protein
TRBV2	TRBJ2-3	NA	CASSSGNTDTQYF
TRBV27	TRBJ1-1	TRBD1	CASSLIGGRQGGTEAFF
TRBV6-4	TRBJ2-7	NA	CAAHDGRGTPYEQYF
TRBV6-1	TRBJ2-3	TRBD1	CASSEAHGAGGVADTQYF
TRBV29-1	TRBJ1-1	NA	CSVGPRMNTEAFF
TRBV9	TRBJ1-6	NA	CASSVDSSSPLHF
TRBV5-5	TRBJ1-6	TRBD1	CASSLKGQGPNSPLHF
TRBV6-1	TRBJ1-1	NA	CASSERRGGTEAFF
TRBV5-1	TRBJ2-1	NA	CASSLATGGATYNEQFF
TRBV5-1	TRBJ1-2	NA	CASSLGPGYYGYTF
TRBV3-1/TRBV3-2	TRBJ1-1	TRBD1	CASSARQGFSEAFF
TRBV7-2	TRBJ1-5	NA	CASSDYRGGGPQHF
TRBV9	TRBJ1-2	NA	CASSPGGDGTLYGYTF
TRBV9	TRBJ2-7	TRBD1	CASSVDRGEQYF
TRBV21-1	TRBJ2-3	NA	CASSKSRTGWLWPKDTQYF
TRBV7-2	TRBJ1-1	NA	CASSLVGLLNTEAFF
TRBV12-5	TRBJ1-6	TRBD1	CASAEGQGTNSPLHF
TRBV10-1	TRBJ1-1	NA	CASSESTEGAEAFF
TRBV7-8	TRBJ2-3	NA	CASSLVRQAPQYF
TRBV5-5	TRBJ2-7	NA	CASSRTVYEQYF
TRBV27	TRBJ1-5	NA	CASSPQGTANQPQHF
TRBV6-1	TRBJ1-2	NA	CASSDLWGLYGYTF
TRBV20-1	TRBJ2-7	NA	CSASYRSYEQYF
TRBV3-1/TRBV3-2	TRBJ2-7	TRBD2	CASSQDLVLAGGSRRGEQYF
TRBV3-1/TRBV3-2	TRBJ1-2	NA	CASSQEPGKSGYTF
TRBV5-1	TRBJ1-2	NA	CASSFIGGEGDYGYTF
TRBV27	TRBJ1-3	NA	CASSPRSVEQIGGNTIYF